The subject of this entry is one T cell receptor beta chain. This specimen belongs to a study of blood T cell repertoires in COVID-19. Across the study: Specimens from acute and convalescent COVID-19 originated in the United States, Italy and Spain. PBMCs, B-cell-depleted T cells, or T cells were the source of the cDNA or gDNA that made up the material.

CDR3 length: 20 amino acids. Germline assignment: CDR1 LGHDT and CDR2 YNNKEL (reference sequence). V trimming: 0 bases; J trimming: 4 bases; junction bases outside the gene matches: 15. Measured with immunoSEQ multiplex PCR; TCRdb has only the in-frame clones, and not every one. In the table there are roughly 250,000 clones, approximately 91% of which are singletons. The sequence derives from a woman aged 40 to 50 who had recovered from COVID-19. The chain is built from TRBV3-1 (or the pseudogene TRBV3-2) and TRBJ2-1, with 10 bases lining up with TRBD2. What was sequenced was peripheral blood. This CDR3 is CASSQDFRFSGGAGYNEQFF. The CDR3 nucleotides are TGTGCCAGCAGCCAAGATTTTAGGTTCAGCGGGGGGGCTGGGTACAATGAGCAGTTCTTC.